This T cell receptor (beta chain) was profiled in a study of T cell repertoires in cytomegalovirus infection. MiXCR was run by TCRdb on the reads, yielding one entry per CDR3 protein. This repertoire shows around 740,000 distinct CDR3 sequences, roughly 35% found once; its top ten account for 2.5% to 3.5%. Sequencing used PBMCs. The clonotype was recovered from a human donor in good health (CMV status not recorded). Some clones in this sample may be carry-over from other donors' samples.

As DNA, the CDR3 is TGTGCCAGCAGCCAATTGGGGAAATATGGCTACACCTTC. It encodes CASSQLGKYGYTF. The chain joins TRBV6-1 to TRBJ1-2; D not certain. The V and J ends lost 6 bases and 5 bases respectively, with 13 bases between them. CDR1 and CDR2 (germline): MNHNS, SASEGT. This CDR3 spans 13 amino acids.